This T cell receptor (beta chain) was found in a study of blood T cell repertoires in COVID-19 (dated by TCRdb to 2020 to 2021). Background for the entire study: The collaborator samples originated in the United States, Italy and Spain and spanned the acute and convalescent phases of COVID-19. The prospective study material was composed of cDNA or gDNA derived from T cells, B-cell-depleted T cells, or PBMCs. Subjects who had been exposed to COVID-19, were actively infected with it, or had recovered from it provided the deeply sampled blood TCRbeta repertoires that made up the dataset. The repertoires were released in a freely available public database intended as a resource for research on the immune response to SARS-CoV-2. The samples were drawn from two sources: the first 160 participants of the ongoing ImmuneRACE study, and 1,254 subjects contributed by 6 global collaborators. Nearly every sample came with metadata listing a de-identified subject ID, COVID-19 status, age in years and sex. Where available, HLA class I and class II types were obtained from metadata supplied by the sample provider rather than from assay-based typing.

Taken from the germline V gene, the CDR1 and CDR2 loops are SQVTM and ANQGSEA. Counted from cysteine to phenylalanine, this CDR3 has 13 amino acids. Of all the DNA, just the CDR3 is kept, 39 bases in frame from base 1. Compared with germline, V lacks 7 bases and J lacks 8 bases; bases without a gene match: 8. General study outcomes and caveats: Clinical and demographic metadata were provided uncurated, with the amount varying by source and participant.

With respect to this clone: Its antigen remains undetermined. The sample holds no much larger clone one base away, and base qualities are not on file.

The immunoSEQ Assay, a bias-controlled multiplex PCR, was used to amplify TCRbeta CDR3 regions from genomic DNA. From the authors' description of their analysis: The number of nucleated cells in each sample was estimated from the amplification of reference gene primers within the assay. Sequence reads were collapsed and filtered to measure the absolute abundance of every unique TCRbeta CDR3 rearrangement. Productive Simpson clonality was computed per sample as the square root of Simpson's diversity index over productive rearrangements. TCRdb carries this immuneACCESS record with in-frame sequences only. Its versions omit some clonotypes, under half of them owing to an unresolved V gene in the studies checked, with the rest unexplained. V and J calls and clone size are copied from that table; D and trimming were computed from the DNA. The sample profile shows about 210,000 clones; about 81% of them were found once. The ten largest clones take up around 9.2% of the sample.

Enrolling through a virtual design, the prospective study's participants ranged in age from roughly 18 to 90 years and lived across 20 to 25 United States geographic areas. In the prospective study, participants were assigned to cohorts based on the clinical history participants reported in a screening survey and a study questionnaire. ImmuneRACE Cohort 3 recovered participants were defined by two consecutive negative NP/OP PCR tests, healthcare professional clearance, or symptom resolution. In the prospective study, whole blood, serum and a nasopharyngeal or oropharyngeal swab were collected from each participant by mobile phlebotomists. Prospective study participants could optionally give additional blood draws and questionnaires over an approximately two-month period. Prospective study blood samples were shipped either frozen or at room temperature before DNA extraction.

The chain couples TRBV29-1 to TRBJ1-6; 7 central bases correspond to TRBD1. This TCR was recovered from a man aged 35-49 years who had recovered from COVID-19. The specimen sequenced was PBMCs or T cells enriched from blood (not recorded which). The DNA reads TGCAGCGCAAGACAGGGTCCCGATTCACCCCTCCACTTT. This sequence encodes CSARQGPDSPLHF.